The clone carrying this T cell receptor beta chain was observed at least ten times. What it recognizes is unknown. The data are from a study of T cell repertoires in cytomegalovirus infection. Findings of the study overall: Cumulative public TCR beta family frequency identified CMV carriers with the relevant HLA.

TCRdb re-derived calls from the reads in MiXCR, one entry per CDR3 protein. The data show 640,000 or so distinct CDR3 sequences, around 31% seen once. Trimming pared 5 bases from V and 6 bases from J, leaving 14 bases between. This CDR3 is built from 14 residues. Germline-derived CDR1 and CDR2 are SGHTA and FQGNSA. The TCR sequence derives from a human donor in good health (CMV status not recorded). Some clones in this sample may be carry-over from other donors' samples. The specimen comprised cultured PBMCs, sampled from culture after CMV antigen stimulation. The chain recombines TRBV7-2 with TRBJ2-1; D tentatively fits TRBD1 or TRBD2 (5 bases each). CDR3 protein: CASSRRGGANEQFF. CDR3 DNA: TGTGCCAGCAGCCGCCGGGGTGGGGCCAATGAGCAGTTCTTC.